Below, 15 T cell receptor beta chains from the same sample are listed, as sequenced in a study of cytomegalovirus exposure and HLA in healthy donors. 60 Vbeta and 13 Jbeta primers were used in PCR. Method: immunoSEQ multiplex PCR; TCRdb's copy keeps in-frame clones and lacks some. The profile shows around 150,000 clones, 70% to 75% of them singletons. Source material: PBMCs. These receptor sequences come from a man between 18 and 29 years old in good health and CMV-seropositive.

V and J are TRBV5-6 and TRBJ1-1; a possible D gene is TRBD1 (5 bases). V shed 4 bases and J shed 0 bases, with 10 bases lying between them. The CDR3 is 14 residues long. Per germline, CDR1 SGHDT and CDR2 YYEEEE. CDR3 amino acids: CASSPDTLNTEAFF. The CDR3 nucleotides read TGTGCCAGCAGCCCGGACACATTGAACACTGAAGCTTTCTTT.

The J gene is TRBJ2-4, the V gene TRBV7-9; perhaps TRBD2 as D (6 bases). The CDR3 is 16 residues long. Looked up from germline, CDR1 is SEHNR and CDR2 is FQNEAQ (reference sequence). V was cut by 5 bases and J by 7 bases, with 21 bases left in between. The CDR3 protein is CASSPVEGHKRNIQYF. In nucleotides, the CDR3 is TGTGCCAGCAGCCCGGTGGAGGGGCATAAAAGGAACATTCAGTACTTC.

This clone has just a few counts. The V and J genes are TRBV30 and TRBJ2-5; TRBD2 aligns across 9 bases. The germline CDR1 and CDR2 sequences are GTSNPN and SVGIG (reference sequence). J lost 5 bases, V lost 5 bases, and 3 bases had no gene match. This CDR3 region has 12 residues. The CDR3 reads CAWGGRGETQYF. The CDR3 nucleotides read TGTGCCTGGGGCGGGAGGGGGGAGACCCAGTACTTC.

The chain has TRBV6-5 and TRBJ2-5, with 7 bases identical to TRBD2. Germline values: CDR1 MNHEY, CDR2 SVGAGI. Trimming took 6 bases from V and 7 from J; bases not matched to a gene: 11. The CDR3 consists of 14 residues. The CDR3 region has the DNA TGTGCCAGCAGGGAGAGCGGGGCCTCGATGACCCAGTACTTC. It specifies CASRESGASMTQYF.

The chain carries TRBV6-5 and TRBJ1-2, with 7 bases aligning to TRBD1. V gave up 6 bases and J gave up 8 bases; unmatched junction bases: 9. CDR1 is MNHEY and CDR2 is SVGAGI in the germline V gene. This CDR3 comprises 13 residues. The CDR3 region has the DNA TGTGCCAGCAGAAGAGACAGGGTGGAGGGCTACACCTTC. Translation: CASRRDRVEGYTF.

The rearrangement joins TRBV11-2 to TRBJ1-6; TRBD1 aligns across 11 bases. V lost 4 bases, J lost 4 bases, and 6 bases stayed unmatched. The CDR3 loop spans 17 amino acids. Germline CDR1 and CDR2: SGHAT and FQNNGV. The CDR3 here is CASSSQGQGAYNSPLHF. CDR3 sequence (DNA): TGTGCCAGCAGCTCCCAAGGACAGGGGGCGTATAATTCACCCCTCCACTTT.

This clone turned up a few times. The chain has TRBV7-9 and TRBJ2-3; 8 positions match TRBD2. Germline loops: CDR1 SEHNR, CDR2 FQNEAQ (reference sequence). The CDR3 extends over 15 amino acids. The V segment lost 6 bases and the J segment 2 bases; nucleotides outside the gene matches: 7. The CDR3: CASSSLGGATDTQYF. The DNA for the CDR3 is TGTGCCAGCAGTTCCCTCGGGGGGGCCACAGATACGCAGTATTTT.

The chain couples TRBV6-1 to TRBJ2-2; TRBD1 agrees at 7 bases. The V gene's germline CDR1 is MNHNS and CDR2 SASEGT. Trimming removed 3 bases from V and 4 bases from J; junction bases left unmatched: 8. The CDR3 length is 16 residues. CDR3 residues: CASSEETGLRTGELFF. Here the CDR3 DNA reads TGTGCCAGCAGTGAGGAGACAGGGCTCCGCACCGGGGAGCTGTTTTTT.

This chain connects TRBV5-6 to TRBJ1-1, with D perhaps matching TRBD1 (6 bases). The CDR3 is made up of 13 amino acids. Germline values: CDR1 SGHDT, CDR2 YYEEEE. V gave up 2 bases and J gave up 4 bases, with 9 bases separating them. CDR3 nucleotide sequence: TGTGCCAGCAGCTTACCCAGGGGCACTGAAGCTTTCTTT. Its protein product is CASSLPRGTEAFF.

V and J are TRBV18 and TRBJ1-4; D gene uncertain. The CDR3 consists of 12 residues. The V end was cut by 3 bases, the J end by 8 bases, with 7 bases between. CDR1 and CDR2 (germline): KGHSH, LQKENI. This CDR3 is CASSPAGEKLFF. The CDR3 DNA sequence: TGTGCCAGCTCACCGGCCGGGGAAAAACTGTTTTTT.

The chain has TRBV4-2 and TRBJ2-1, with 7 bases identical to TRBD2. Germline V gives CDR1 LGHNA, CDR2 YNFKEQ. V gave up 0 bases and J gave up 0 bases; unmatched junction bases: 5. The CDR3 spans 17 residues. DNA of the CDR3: TGTGCCAGCAGCCAAGATGGGGGGGGGAGCTCCTACAATGAGCAGTTCTTC. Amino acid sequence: CASSQDGGGSSYNEQFF.

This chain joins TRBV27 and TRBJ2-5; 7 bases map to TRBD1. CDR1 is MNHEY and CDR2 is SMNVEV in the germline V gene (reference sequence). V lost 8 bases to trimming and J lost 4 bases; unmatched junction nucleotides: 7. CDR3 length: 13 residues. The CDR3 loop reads CASGDRAGETQYF. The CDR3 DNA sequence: TGTGCCAGCGGAGACAGGGCAGGAGAGACCCAGTACTTC.

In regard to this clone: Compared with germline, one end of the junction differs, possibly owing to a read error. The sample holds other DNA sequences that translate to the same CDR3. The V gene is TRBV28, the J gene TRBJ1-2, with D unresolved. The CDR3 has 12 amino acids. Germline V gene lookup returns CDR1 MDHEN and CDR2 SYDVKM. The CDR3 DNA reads TGCGCCAGCAGGTTTACTAACTATGGCTACACCTTC. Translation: CASRFTNYGYTF.

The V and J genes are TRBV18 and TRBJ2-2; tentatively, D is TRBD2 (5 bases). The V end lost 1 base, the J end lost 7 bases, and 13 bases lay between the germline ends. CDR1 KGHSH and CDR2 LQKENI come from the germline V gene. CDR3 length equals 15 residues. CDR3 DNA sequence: TGTGCCAGCTCACCACTGGGGAGTGGTGACGGGGAGCTGTTTTTT. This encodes CASSPLGSGDGELFF.

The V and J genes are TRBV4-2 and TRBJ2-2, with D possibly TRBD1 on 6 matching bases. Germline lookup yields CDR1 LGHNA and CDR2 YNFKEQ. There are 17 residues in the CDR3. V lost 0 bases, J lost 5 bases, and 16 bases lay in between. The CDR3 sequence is CASSQEALGAGTGELFF. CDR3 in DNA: TGTGCCAGCAGCCAAGAAGCGTTGGGGGCTGGTACCGGGGAGCTGTTTTTT.